The 8 T cell receptor beta chains below all came from one sample that was sequenced in a study of T cells after yellow fever vaccination. A single record per CDR3 protein comes from TCRdb applying MiXCR to the 5' RACE reads. This sample carries 250,000 to 400,000 distinct CDR3 sequences, approximately 4% of them seen once, and the ten largest clones take around 23%. The material was PBMCs, obtained 5 days after the yellow fever booster vaccination. The receptors stem from a man in his late teens or twenties who received the YFV17D yellow fever vaccine.

This clonotype was detected ten times or more. The V and J genes are TRBV4-3 and TRBJ2-3; 10 nucleotides line up with TRBD2. After removal of 0 bases from V and 2 bases from J, the junction contained 8 bases not matched to a gene. Germline CDR1 and CDR2: LGHNA and YSLEER. The CDR3 consists of 18 residues. The CDR3: CASSQDSPAGGLTDTQYF. The DNA for the CDR3 is TGCGCCAGCAGCCAAGATAGCCCAGCGGGGGGGCTCACAGATACGCAGTATTTT.

This clonotype was found many times. The DNA of the CDR3 is TGTGCCAGCCGACAGGGAGCCAGGAATCAGCCCCAGCATTTT. Its protein product is CASRQGARNQPQHF. The rearrangement uses TRBV6-2 or TRBV6-3 and TRBJ1-5; 7 bases line up with TRBD1. Losses at the gene ends were 8 bases for V and 4 bases for J; bases not matched to a gene: 8. The CDR3 spans 14 residues. Germline loops: CDR1 MNHEY, CDR2 SVGEGT.

The rearrangement joins TRBV9 to TRBJ1-5, with D maybe TRBD1 (6 bases). Deletions cut 4 bases from V and 4 bases from J, with 15 bases between. The CDR3 length is 15 residues. The germline V gene has CDR1 SGDLS and CDR2 YYNGEE. CDR3 coding DNA: TGTGCCAGCAGCCCCACCGGCGGACAGAATCAGCCCCAGCATTTT. It translates to CASSPTGGQNQPQHF.

This clonotype turned up a few times. The J gene is TRBJ2-7, the V gene TRBV29-1; the match to TRBD2 covers 11 bases. V dropped 6 bases and J dropped 3; count of bases not matched to a gene: 4. Per germline, CDR1 SQVTM and CDR2 ANQGSEA. The CDR3 is 13 amino acids. In nucleotides, the CDR3 is TGCAGCGTGCAACTAGCGGGAGACTACGAGCAGTACGTC. Amino acid sequence: CSVQLAGDYEQYV.

The chain recombines TRBV5-1 with TRBJ2-4, with D possibly matching TRBD2 (7 bases). The germline gives CDR1 SGHRS, CDR2 YFSETQ. Between the trimmed V and J ends, which lost 0 bases and 1 base, there was a span of 11 bases. CDR3 length equals 16 residues. CDR3 in amino acids: CASSLDGGQAKNIQYF. As DNA, the CDR3 is TGCGCCAGCAGCTTGGACGGGGGGCAGGCCAAAAACATTCAGTACTTC.

The chain couples TRBV7-9 to TRBJ2-5; D gene ambiguous. Per germline, CDR1 SEHNR and CDR2 FQNEAQ (reference sequence). V lost 5 bases and J lost 4, with 11 bases in between. This CDR3 region has 13 residues. CDR3 nucleotides: TGTGCCAGCAGCCCCCGGGCTCCAGAGACCCAGTACTTC. It codes for CASSPRAPETQYF.

The sample holds a few counts of this clonotype. The V and J genes are TRBV7-6 and TRBJ2-7; the match to TRBD2 covers 15 bases. The CDR3 is 17 amino acids. The V gene's germline CDR1 is SGHVS and CDR2 FNYEAQ. With V trimmed by 4 bases and J by 7 bases, 11 bases remained unmatched. The CDR3 region is CASSSGLAGGRLKEQYF. CDR3 coding DNA: TGTGCCAGCAGCTCCGGACTAGCGGGGGGGCGGCTGAAGGAGCAGTACTTC.

V is TRBV12-3 or TRBV12-4 and J is TRBJ1-6; D is ambiguous. The ends were cut back, 3 bases at V and 9 bases at J, with 6 bases in the middle. The CDR3 covers 12 residues. The CDR3 bases are TGTGCCAGCAGTTTCAGCGGTTCACCCCTCCACTTT. Encoded protein: CASSFSGSPLHF.